A single sample is the source of the 10 T cell receptor beta chains below, sequenced in a study of cytotoxic CD8 clonotypes in ibrutinib-treated CLL. Only in-frame clones appear in the TCRdb table, and some are missing; sequencing was by immunoSEQ multiplex PCR. The table lists over 250,000 clones, less than 85% of them singletons. This sample comprised PBMCs, obtained at disease progression, from a patient treated with ibrutinib. The receptor set was obtained from a human donor with chronic lymphocytic leukemia.

This clone was observed once. The CDR3 DNA reads TGTGCCAGCGGGCAGAACAAAAACATTCAGTACTTC. It encodes CASGQNKNIQYF. The chain carries TRBV2 and TRBJ2-4; D unresolved. V was trimmed by 8 bases and J by 3 bases, leaving 8 bases between them. Germline V gives CDR1 SNHLY, CDR2 FYNNEI. The CDR3 is made up of 12 amino acids.

This chain connects TRBV19 to TRBJ1-3; D possibly corresponds to TRBD1 (6 bases). CDR1 and CDR2 from the germline V gene are LNHDA and SQIVND (reference sequence). CDR3 length: 18 residues. V was shortened by 5 bases and J by 3 bases, with 23 bases between the two germline ends. CDR3 sequence (DNA): TGTGCCAGTAGTCTCCGACAGGAACCCCCAATTATTGGAAACACCATATATTTT. Translation gives CASSLRQEPPIIGNTIYF.

This clone was seen only a few times. V is TRBV5-4 and J is TRBJ2-5; D remains unclear. Germline lookup yields CDR1 SGHNT and CDR2 YYREEE (reference sequence). Between the trimmed V and J ends, which lost 2 bases and 1 base, there was a span of 3 bases. There are 12 residues in the CDR3. CDR3 protein: CASSFPQETQYF. CDR3 bases: TGTGCCAGCAGCTTTCCCCAAGAGACCCAGTACTTC. Supplemented by reference TRBV5-4 and TRBJ2-5, the full variable domain reads ETGVTQSPTHLIKTRGQQVTLRCSSQSGHNTVSWYQQALGQGPQFIFQYYREEENGRGNFPPRFSGLQFPNYSSELNVNALELDDSALYLCASSFPQETQYFGPGTRLLVL.

The V gene is TRBV15, the J gene TRBJ2-1; the D gene is possibly TRBD1 (6 bases). Germline V gene lookup returns CDR1 LNHNV and CDR2 YYDKDF (reference sequence). CDR3 size: 15 residues. Trimming left V 1 base short and J 3 bases short, with 10 bases between. The CDR3 DNA is TGTGCCACCAGCAGAGCAGGGGTACGCTACAATGAGCAGTTCTTC. It codes for CATSRAGVRYNEQFF. The full variable domain, completed using reference TRBV15 and TRBJ2-1, is DAMVIQNPRYQVTQFGKPVTLSCSQTLNHNVMYWYQQKSSQAPKLLFHYYDKDFNNEADTPDNFQSRRPNTSFCFLDIRSPGLGDTAMYLCATSRAGVRYNEQFFGPGTRLTVL.

CDR3 sequence: CASSERPYEQYF. The CDR3 region has the DNA TGCGCCAGCAGTGAGAGGCCCTACGAGCAGTACTTC. V is TRBV10-1 and J is TRBJ2-7; D is undetermined. Trimming removed 2 bases from V and 2 bases from J, with 4 bases in between. CDR1 is WNHNN, CDR2 SYGVQD, per germline (reference sequence). CDR3 length: 12 amino acids.

The rearrangement uses TRBV28 and TRBJ1-3; 11 nucleotides match TRBD1. V was pared by 6 bases and J by 0 bases, with 4 bases of the junction left unmatched. Germline loops: CDR1 MDHEN, CDR2 SYDVKM. The CDR3 covers 16 residues. The CDR3 is CASSRTGGLSGNTIYF. CDR3 coding DNA: TGTGCCAGCAGCCGGACAGGGGGCCTCTCTGGAAACACCATATATTTT.

This clone showed up just once. Germline is not matched at one junction end, which may reflect a read error. The chain uses TRBV9 and TRBJ2-5; D may be TRBD1 or TRBD2 (5 bases each). The germline gives CDR1 SGDLS, CDR2 YYNGEE. The CDR3 length is 15 residues. DNA for the CDR3: TGTGTCAGCAGCGCGTGGGGGTCCACCAGAGAGACCCAGTACTTC. The encoded protein is CVSSAWGSTRETQYF.

This clone showed up just a few times. The chain couples TRBV11-2 to TRBJ2-7; 7 bases are a match to TRBD1. After removal of 5 bases from V and 2 bases from J, the junction contained 9 bases not matched to a gene. The CDR3 has 15 residues. Germline V gene lookup returns CDR1 SGHAT and CDR2 FQNNGV. The CDR3 DNA reads as TGTGCCAGCAGCCCCCGGACAGGACACCCCTACGAGCAGTACTTC. This translates into CASSPRTGHPYEQYF.

V gene TRBV7-3 combines with J gene TRBJ2-5, with 14 bases fitting TRBD2. CDR1 and CDR2 from the germline V gene are SGHTA and FQGTGA. The CDR3 consists of 17 residues. V shed 3 bases, J shed 1 base, and the junction held 4 bases outside the gene matches. CDR3 sequence (DNA): TGTGCCAGCAGCTTTGGACTAGCGGGAGGCGTCCAAGAGACCCAGTACTTC. Translating gives CASSFGLAGGVQETQYF.

The rearrangement joins TRBV9 to TRBJ1-1; D remains ambiguous. There are 13 residues in the CDR3. Germline V lookup: CDR1 SGDLS, CDR2 YYNGEE. The ends were cut back, 3 bases at V and 1 base at J, with 7 bases in the middle. The CDR3 spells CASSADWNTEAFF. In DNA form, the CDR3 reads TGTGCCAGCAGCGCGGACTGGAACACTGAAGCTTTCTTT.